Listed below are T cell receptor beta chains from one sample, sequenced in a study of T cell repertoires in cytomegalovirus infection. Antigens for these TCRs are unknown. TCRdb called the reads again in MiXCR, with one record for every CDR3 protein. The profile shows some 800,000 distinct CDR3 sequences, 32% of them singletons. The sample in question was cultured CD8+ T cells from PBMCs, obtained from culture after CMV antigen stimulation. These TCRs come from a human donor in good health (CMV status not recorded). Some clones in this sample may be carry-over from other donors' samples. Both conserved end residues are part of each CDR3. A D gene is named only where the DNA matches it firmly. Size is stated for part of the rows, as once, few or many counts, or as a class when the clone is expanded.

size: NA
J: TRBJ1-2
D: NA
V: TRBV7-9
DNA: TGTGCCAGCAGCTTAGCGCTGTCGTCGGACTATGGCTACACCTTC
CDR3: CASSLALSSDYGYTF

size: NA
J: TRBJ2-5
D: NA
V: TRBV20-1
DNA: TGCAGCTCGTTGGACTGGGATCAAGAGACCCAGTACTTC
CDR3: CSSLDWDQETQYF

size: NA
J: TRBJ2-3
D: NA
V: TRBV10-3
DNA: TGTGCCATCAAGTCTGGCACAGATACGCAGTATTTT
CDR3: CAIKSGTDTQYF

size: few
J: TRBJ2-3
D: NA
V: TRBV12-3/TRBV12-4
DNA: TGTGCCAGCAGGGGGACATCCAAGGATACGCAGTATTTT
CDR3: CASRGTSKDTQYF

size: few
J: TRBJ2-7
D: NA
V: TRBV2
DNA: TGTGCCAGCAGTGGGGGACCGGGGAACCGGGAATTCAATTACGAGCAGTACTTC
CDR3: CASSGGPGNREFNYEQYF

size: NA
J: TRBJ2-1
D: NA
V: TRBV7-6
DNA: TGTGCCAGCAGCTTAGAGTGGGGGGTTAGCAATGAGCAGTTCTTC
CDR3: CASSLEWGVSNEQFF

size: NA
J: TRBJ2-3
D: NA
V: TRBV18
DNA: TGTGCCAGCTCAACCCTTACAGGGTTCTATGGTAGCACAGATACGCAGTATTTT
CDR3: CASSTLTGFYGSTDTQYF

size: NA
J: TRBJ1-3
D: TRBD1
V: TRBV9
DNA: TGTGCCAGCCGGACAGGGGATACGGGAAACACCATATATTTT
CDR3: CASRTGDTGNTIYF

size: few
J: TRBJ2-1
D: TRBD2
V: TRBV24-1
DNA: TGTGCCACCAGTGATTCTTCCGGGACTAGCGGCGAGGATGAGCAGTTCTTC
CDR3: CATSDSSGTSGEDEQFF

size: few
J: TRBJ1-1
D: NA
V: TRBV7-9
DNA: TGTGCCAGCAGCTCCACAGGGAAAGGTGTAGTGAACACTGAAGCTTTCTTT
CDR3: CASSSTGKGVVNTEAFF

size: NA
J: TRBJ1-1
D: NA
V: TRBV5-8
DNA: TGTGCCAGCAGCCTCTACCCCAGATACACTGAAGCTTTCTTT
CDR3: CASSLYPRYTEAFF

size: NA
J: TRBJ2-1
D: TRBD2
V: TRBV11-1
DNA: TGTGCCAGCAGCCTTTTCACTAGCGGGGGGGACAATGAGCAGTTCTTC
CDR3: CASSLFTSGGDNEQFF

size: NA
J: TRBJ1-1
D: NA
V: TRBV4-1
DNA: TGCGCCAGCAGCCAAGCAGGGGAGTATACTGAAGCTTTCTTT
CDR3: CASSQAGEYTEAFF

size: NA
J: TRBJ1-2
D: TRBD1
V: TRBV27
DNA: TGTGCCAGCAGTTTCGGGACAGGGGGGAACTATGGCTACACCTTC
CDR3: CASSFGTGGNYGYTF

size: few
J: TRBJ1-1
D: NA
V: TRBV19
DNA: TGTGCCAGTAGTATAATGGGGGGTAGATTCTCTGAAGCTTTCTTT
CDR3: CASSIMGGRFSEAFF

size: NA
J: TRBJ2-2
D: NA
V: TRBV2
DNA: TGTGCCAGCAGTGAAGCAGGAAACACCGGGGAGCTGTTTTTT
CDR3: CASSEAGNTGELFF

size: NA
J: TRBJ2-3
D: NA
V: TRBV11-3
DNA: TGTGCCAGCAGCTTTTTGGGGGGCTGCGCAGATACGCAGTATTTT
CDR3: CASSFLGGCADTQYF

size: NA
J: TRBJ2-5
D: NA
V: TRBV27
DNA: TGTGCCAGCCGGGGTGTGGGGCAAGAGACCCAGTACTTC
CDR3: CASRGVGQETQYF

size: few
J: TRBJ1-1
D: TRBD1
V: TRBV27
DNA: TGTGCCAGCAATTTCCAGGGGGCGGCCACTGAAGCTTTCTTT
CDR3: CASNFQGAATEAFF

size: NA
J: TRBJ2-3
D: TRBD1
V: TRBV15
DNA: TGTGCCACCAGCAGGCCTGGCTTCGGGACAGGGGAGACGAAGACGCAGTATTTT
CDR3: CATSRPGFGTGETKTQYF

size: NA
J: TRBJ1-5
D: NA
V: TRBV12-3/TRBV12-4
DNA: TGTGCCAGCAGTACCTCCCAGCAATGGCCCCAGCATTTT
CDR3: CASSTSQQWPQHF

size: few
J: TRBJ2-6
D: NA
V: TRBV25-1
DNA: TGTGCCAGCAGTGACCCGGAGGAGGGGAGCTCTGGGGCCAACGTCCTGACTTTC
CDR3: CASSDPEEGSSGANVLTF

size: NA
J: TRBJ1-5
D: NA
V: TRBV27
DNA: TGTGCCAGCAGTTTGGTGTTTGAGGGAAGGGCGGACAATCAGCCCCAGCATTTT
CDR3: CASSLVFEGRADNQPQHF

size: many
J: TRBJ1-3
D: NA
V: TRBV7-2
DNA: TGTGCCAGCAGCTTAGGCGTAGGAAACACCATATATTTT
CDR3: CASSLGVGNTIYF

size: many
J: TRBJ2-4
D: TRBD1
V: TRBV10-3
DNA: TGTGCCATCAGTGAAATTCGGGGACAGCATAACATTCAGTACTTC
CDR3: CAISEIRGQHNIQYF

size: NA
J: TRBJ2-1
D: NA
V: TRBV18
DNA: TGTGCCAGCTCACCAGCGGAACTAACCACCAATCAGCAGTTCTTC
CDR3: CASSPAELTTNQQFF

size: NA
J: TRBJ1-1
D: NA
V: TRBV6-1
DNA: TGTGCCAGCAGTGAAGCGCTTCGAGGGTACACTGAAGCTTTCTTT
CDR3: CASSEALRGYTEAFF

size: NA
J: TRBJ1-2
D: NA
V: TRBV7-9
DNA: TGTGCCAGCAGACCTGACAGTGAAGGCTACACCTTC
CDR3: CASRPDSEGYTF

size: NA
J: TRBJ2-3
D: NA
V: TRBV7-9
DNA: TGTGCCAGCAGCACGGGGGACAGACTTAGCACAGATACGCAGTATTTT
CDR3: CASSTGDRLSTDTQYF

size: many
J: TRBJ1-2
D: TRBD1
V: TRBV6-2/TRBV6-3
DNA: TGTGCCAGCAGTTCCGGGACAGTCTATGGCTACACCTTC
CDR3: CASSSGTVYGYTF

size: NA
J: TRBJ2-5
D: NA
V: TRBV4-1
DNA: TGCGCCAGCAGCCAAGCGGGGGCGGGAGAGACCCAGTACTTC
CDR3: CASSQAGAGETQYF

size: few
J: TRBJ2-1
D: NA
V: TRBV5-6
DNA: TGTGCCAGCAGCCAAAATCAGACTCCCGGGGGTGAGCAGTTCTTC
CDR3: CASSQNQTPGGEQFF

size: NA
J: TRBJ1-3
D: TRBD1
V: TRBV6-1
DNA: TGTGCCAGCCGGGGACAGGAGCACTCTGGAAACACCATATATTTT
CDR3: CASRGQEHSGNTIYF

size: NA
J: TRBJ1-2
D: TRBD1
V: TRBV2
DNA: TGTGCCAGCTTGGACAGGGGAGATGTCGTGAACTATGGCTACACCTTC
CDR3: CASLDRGDVVNYGYTF

size: many
J: TRBJ1-6
D: NA
V: TRBV6-2/TRBV6-3
DNA: TGTGCCAGCAGTTATGCGGGCGGATTGAATTCACCCCTCCACTTT
CDR3: CASSYAGGLNSPLHF

size: NA
J: TRBJ2-1
D: NA
V: TRBV6-2/TRBV6-3
DNA: TGTGCCAGCAGTTACTCGATCTCTCGGAACTACAATGAGCAGTTCTTC
CDR3: CASSYSISRNYNEQFF

size: NA
J: TRBJ1-5
D: NA
V: TRBV2
DNA: TGTGCCAGCAGTGACGGACAAAATCAGCCCCAGCATTTT
CDR3: CASSDGQNQPQHF

size: few
J: TRBJ2-1
D: NA
V: TRBV25-1
DNA: TGTGCCAGCAGTGAATACGGATTTTCCTACAATGAGCAGTTCTTC
CDR3: CASSEYGFSYNEQFF

size: NA
J: TRBJ2-5
D: NA
V: TRBV19
DNA: TGTGCCAGTAGTTCCGGGGCCACTATCCAAGAGACCCAGTACTTC
CDR3: CASSSGATIQETQYF

size: once
J: TRBJ1-5
D: NA
V: TRBV29-1
DNA: TGCAGCGCATCTGACAGCGTCAATCAGCCCCAGCATTTT
CDR3: CSASDSVNQPQHF

size: NA
J: TRBJ1-1
D: NA
V: TRBV6-5
DNA: TGTGCCAGCAGTTTTCAAACCGGACCGAAAAACACTGAAGCTTTCTTT
CDR3: CASSFQTGPKNTEAFF

size: NA
J: TRBJ2-1
D: NA
V: TRBV27
DNA: TGTGCCAGCAGTTTTTTAGGGGGGAGCAATGAGCAGTTCTTC
CDR3: CASSFLGGSNEQFF

size: NA
J: TRBJ2-4
D: NA
V: TRBV15
DNA: TGTGCCACCAGCGAACATCAGGGGGCCAAAAACATTCAGTACTTC
CDR3: CATSEHQGAKNIQYF

size: NA
J: TRBJ2-6
D: TRBD1
V: TRBV7-6
DNA: TGTGCCAGCAGCTTAGCGCAGGGGGACCTTGCTGGGGCCAACGTCCTGACTTTC
CDR3: CASSLAQGDLAGANVLTF

size: NA
J: TRBJ2-5
D: TRBD1
V: TRBV19
DNA: TGTGCCAGTAGCCTCATCCGGGACAGGGAAGAGACCCAGTACTTC
CDR3: CASSLIRDREETQYF

size: NA
J: TRBJ1-6
D: NA
V: TRBV2
DNA: TGTGCCAGCAGGGGCTCAGGGGAAGGTGTCTCCTATAATTCACCCCTCCACTTT
CDR3: CASRGSGEGVSYNSPLHF

size: few
J: TRBJ2-1
D: NA
V: TRBV19
DNA: TGTGCCAGTAGCCCGACAGGGGAGGGTGAGCAGTTCTTC
CDR3: CASSPTGEGEQFF